This T cell receptor beta chain was recorded in a study of beta chain features in type 1 diabetes. Overall study: Age, gender and cell yields were similar between patients and healthy donors.

Germline V gives CDR1 SGHRS, CDR2 YFSETQ. Trimming stripped 1 base from V and 5 bases from J, with 11 bases between. The CDR3 contains 14 residues. As concerns this clone: Its antigen is not identified.

The entirety of the isolated RNA underwent reverse transcription, so expressed TCRB transcripts were sequenced. TCRdb's copy holds only in-frame clones and misses some; the assay was immunoSEQ multiplex PCR. The table records under 400,000 clones, roughly 12% of them present only once. The study's findings and limits: Researchers report that Type 1 diabetes patients had moderately but significantly shorter TCRB CDR3s across all four CD4+ subsets.

Donors contributed one heparinised blood draw apiece, averaging about 120 mL. Isolation of CD4+ naive, central memory, regulatory and stem cell-like memory cells was achieved by sorting via CD45RO/CCR7/CD25/CD127/CD95/CD27. Sequenced: naive CD4+ T cells from blood. This chain uses TRBV5-1 with TRBJ2-3; D is unresolved. This clonotype originated in a woman aged 18 to 35 with type 1 diabetes. The CDR3 protein is CASSLLGAGDTQYF. The CDR3 DNA reads as TGCGCCAGCAGCTTGCTCGGAGCCGGAGATACGCAGTATTTT.